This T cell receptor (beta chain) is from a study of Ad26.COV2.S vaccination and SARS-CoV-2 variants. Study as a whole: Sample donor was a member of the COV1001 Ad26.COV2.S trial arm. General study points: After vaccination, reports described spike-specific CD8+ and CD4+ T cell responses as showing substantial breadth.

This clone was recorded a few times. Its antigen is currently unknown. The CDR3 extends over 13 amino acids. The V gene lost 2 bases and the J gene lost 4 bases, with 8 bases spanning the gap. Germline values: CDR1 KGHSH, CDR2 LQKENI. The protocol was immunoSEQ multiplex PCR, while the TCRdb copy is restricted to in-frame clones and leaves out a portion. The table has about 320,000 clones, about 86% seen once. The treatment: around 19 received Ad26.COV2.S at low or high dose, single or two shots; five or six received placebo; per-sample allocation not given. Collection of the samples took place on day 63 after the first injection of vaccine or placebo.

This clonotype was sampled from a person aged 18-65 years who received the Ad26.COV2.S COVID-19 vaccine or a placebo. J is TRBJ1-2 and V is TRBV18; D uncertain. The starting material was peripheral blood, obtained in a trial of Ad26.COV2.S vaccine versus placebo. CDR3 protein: CASSPGEGYGYTF. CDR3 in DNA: TGTGCCAGCTCACCAGGGGAAGGCTATGGCTACACCTTC.